The entry below describes one T cell receptor (beta chain). Some clones are missing from TCRdb's copy, which holds only in-frame ones; the method was immunoSEQ multiplex PCR. The sample records 140,000 or so clones, around nine tenths being singletons. This entry is derived from a study of control samples from healthy donors and cancer patients. The V gene lost 6 bases and the J gene lost 6 bases, with 19 bases spanning the gap. Germline V gives CDR1 KGHDR, CDR2 SFDVKD. This CDR3 spans 16 amino acids. Sequenced: blood. This receptor was identified in a man aged 25-45 years in good health. The genes are TRBV24-1 and TRBJ2-2; D gene ambiguous. The CDR3, as DNA: TGTGCCACCAGTCCTACGGATTTTCTCGTCGCCGGGGAGCTGTTTTTT. Translation: CATSPTDFLVAGELFF.